Following are 20 T cell receptor beta chains from one sample sequenced in a study of T cells in Graves' hyperthyroidism and ophthalmopathy. RNA transcripts were the template for amplifying TCR beta CDR3 regions. TCR CDR3 regions were first amplified by RT-PCR with HTBI primers. TCRdb ran MiXCR on the multiplex PCR reads and lists one entry per CDR3 protein. The table has more than 650,000 distinct CDR3 sequences, about 14% seen once. The material sequenced was blood. The receptor set was obtained from a woman under 30 with Graves' hyperthyroidism.

This clonotype has ten or more counts. The V call is TRBV7-9, the J call TRBJ2-1, with a tentative D call TRBD2 (6 bases). Trimming removed 5 bases from V and 2 bases from J, with 13 bases in between. The CDR3 length is 15 residues. Germline loops: CDR1 SEHNR, CDR2 FQNEAQ (reference sequence). The CDR3 here is CASSRAGLPYNEQFF. Written as DNA, the CDR3 is TGTGCCAGCAGCCGAGCGGGCCTGCCCTACAATGAGCAGTTCTTC.

This clonotype showed up many times. The genes are TRBV27 and TRBJ2-3; D may be TRBD1 or TRBD2 (5 bases each). The CDR3 runs 13 residues. Deletions cut 3 bases from V and 5 bases from J, with 9 bases between. Per the germline V gene, CDR1 is MNHEY and CDR2 is SMNVEV (reference sequence). This CDR3 is CASSFLGEDTQYF. The CDR3, as DNA: TGTGCCAGCAGTTTCTTGGGGGAAGATACGCAGTATTTT.

This clonotype was recorded a few times. Written as DNA, the CDR3 is TGCGCCAGCAGCCAAGCTACGGGGGCAGGAGGCGGCTACACCTTC. Encoded protein: CASSQATGAGGGYTF. The rearrangement uses TRBV5-1 and TRBJ1-2; possible D gene TRBD1, 6 bases. Germline values: CDR1 SGHRS, CDR2 YFSETQ. CDR3 size: 15 residues. The V gene lost 4 bases and the J gene lost 8 bases, with 21 bases spanning the gap.

This clonotype has more than one count but fewer than ten. This chain links TRBV7-9 with TRBJ2-2, with 8 bases fitting TRBD2. J gave up 3 bases and V 5 bases, and 8 bases lay outside the gene matches. The CDR3 spans 16 residues. Germline CDR1 SEHNR, CDR2 FQNEAQ (reference sequence). The CDR3 here is CASSGSGGRDTGELFF. The CDR3 nucleotides are TGTGCCAGCAGCGGGAGCGGGGGCCGTGACACCGGGGAGCTGTTTTTT.

Only a few counts were recorded for this clonotype. The V gene is TRBV4-1, the J gene TRBJ2-7, with D tentatively TRBD2 (5 bases). The germline V and J ends were trimmed by 2 bases and 5 bases, with 10 bases remaining between them. Germline assignment: CDR1 MGHRA and CDR2 YSYEKL. The CDR3 has 13 amino acids. In nucleotides, the CDR3 is TGCGCCAGCAGCCAAAGAGGGTTCAACGAGCAGTACTTC. Translated, it gives CASSQRGFNEQYF.

This clonotype has a count of ten or more. The rearrangement uses TRBV30 and TRBJ2-5; D possibly corresponds to TRBD1 (5 bases). The CDR3 spans 12 residues. The germline V gene has CDR1 GTSNPN and CDR2 SVGIG (reference sequence). Deletions cut 2 bases from V and 4 bases from J, with 8 bases between. This CDR3 reads CAWSIRGETQYF. CDR3 sequence (DNA): TGTGCCTGGAGTATAAGGGGAGAGACCCAGTACTTC.

CDR3 in DNA: TGCGCCAGCAGCCAAGGTCCCGGCGGGGTCAATCAGCCCCAGCATTTT. Its translation: CASSQGPGGVNQPQHF. This chain joins TRBV4-1 and TRBJ1-5, with D unclear. Germline CDR1 MGHRA, CDR2 YSYEKL. The CDR3 has 16 amino acids. Trimming cost V 1 base and J 3 bases, with 13 bases left between them.

This clonotype was found many times. The rearrangement joins TRBV4-3 to TRBJ2-1, with 9 bases matching TRBD1. The CDR3 consists of 16 residues. Germline assignment: CDR1 LGHNA and CDR2 YSLEER. Germline trimming cut 0 bases from V and 6 bases from J; bases unmatched to any gene: 6. CDR3 region: CASSQEVGQGGNEQFF. The CDR3 DNA reads as TGCGCCAGCAGCCAAGAAGTGGGACAGGGTGGCAATGAGCAGTTCTTC.

This clonotype was detected ten times or more. CDR3 in DNA: TGCAGTGCTAAGGCGGGGTACGACACCGGGGAGCTGTTTTTT. As protein: CSAKAGYDTGELFF. This chain connects TRBV20-1 to TRBJ2-2, with D perhaps TRBD2 (6 bases). Trimming left V 4 bases short and J 3 bases short, with 12 bases between. Germline V CDR1 and CDR2: DFQATT, SNEGSKA (reference sequence). CDR3 length: 14 residues.

Many counts were recorded for this clonotype. The rearrangement joins TRBV27 to TRBJ2-7; TRBD1 matches at 7 bases. From germline, CDR1 is MNHEY and CDR2 SMNVEV (reference sequence). The CDR3 contains 15 residues. The V gene end was trimmed by 5 bases and the J gene end by 1 base; junction bases not matched to a gene: 8. The CDR3 nucleotides are TGTGCCAGCAGTGGAAGAGAGACAGGGTCCTACGAGCAGTACTTC. Its translation is CASSGRETGSYEQYF.

A few counts support this clonotype. The chain links TRBV6-1 to TRBJ1-3; 7 bases align to TRBD1. Germline V gene data show CDR1 as MNHNS and CDR2 as SASEGT. This CDR3 spans 14 amino acids. J gave up 0 bases and V 10 bases, and 6 bases lay outside the gene matches. Here the CDR3 DNA reads TGTGCCACCTCAGGGGGTGGCTCTGGAAACACCATATATTTT. Protein sequence: CATSGGGSGNTIYF.

This clonotype was detected ten times or more. The V call is TRBV30, the J call TRBJ2-5, with 7 bases fitting TRBD2. The germline V gene has CDR1 GTSNPN and CDR2 SVGIG (reference sequence). V trimming: 2 bases; J trimming: 5 bases; junction bases outside the gene matches: 2. This CDR3 has 12 residues. CDR3 sequence reads: CAWSLGGETQYF. The CDR3 DNA reads as TGTGCCTGGAGTTTGGGGGGGGAGACCCAGTACTTC.

This clonotype has a handful of counts. J is TRBJ2-5 and V is TRBV7-2, with D perhaps given as TRBD1 or TRBD2 (5 bases each). The CDR3 is 15 amino acids. Trimming shortened V by 4 bases and J by 7 bases, and 19 bases separated the two germline ends. CDR1 and CDR2 (germline): SGHTA, FQGNSA. CDR3 sequence (DNA): TGTGCCAGCAGCTCCCAGGGAGCGGCCACGGGGACCCAGTACTTC. This gives the protein CASSSQGAATGTQYF.

This clonotype was detected a few times. A much larger clone lies a single base off, so this may be a read error. Here the CDR3 DNA reads TGTGCCAGCAGACCGACTAGCGGGAGTGTAAATGAGCAGTACTTC. Its translation: CASRPTSGSVNEQYF. The rearrangement links TRBV7-9 to TRBJ2-7; TRBD2 matches 12 bases. The V gene end was trimmed by 6 bases and the J gene end by 7 bases; junction bases not matched to a gene: 10. Germline assignment: CDR1 SEHNR and CDR2 FQNEAQ (reference sequence). CDR3 length: 15 residues.

CDR3 residues: CSTVGETRSYNEQFF. Written as DNA, the CDR3 is TGCAGCACCGTGGGCGAGACTCGGTCCTACAATGAGCAGTTCTTC. The chain combines TRBV29-1 with TRBJ2-1; D is ambiguous. Germline assignment: CDR1 SQVTM and CDR2 ANQGSEA. The CDR3 has 15 residues. V gave up 8 bases and J gave up 1 base, with 18 bases separating them.

In its sample, this clonotype was seen many times. The V gene is TRBV29-1, the J gene TRBJ1-5; D is uncertain. V was clipped by 0 bases and J by 4 bases, with 7 bases between them. The CDR3 is made up of 13 amino acids. Germline-derived CDR1 and CDR2 are SQVTM and ANQGSEA. CDR3: CSVEENSNQPQHF. For the CDR3, the DNA is TGCAGCGTTGAAGAGAACAGTAATCAGCCCCAGCATTTT. The complete variable domain, with remaining parts taken from reference TRBV29-1 and TRBJ1-5, reads SAVISQKPSRDICQRGTSLTIQCQVDSQVTMMFWYRQQPGQSLTLIATANQGSEATYESGFVIDKFPISRPNLTFSTLTVSNMSPEDSSIYLCSVEENSNQPQHFGDGTRLSIL.

This clonotype was detected only a few times. This chain uses TRBV11-2 with TRBJ2-1; 10 bases line up with TRBD1. The CDR3 loop spans 21 amino acids. CDR1 is SGHAT and CDR2 is FQNNGV in the germline V gene. Trimming removed 1 base from V and 0 bases from J; junction bases left unmatched: 15. The CDR3 spells CASSLGSGTGATFSSYNEQFF. CDR3 sequence (DNA): TGTGCCAGCAGCTTAGGTTCCGGGACAGGGGCTACCTTCAGCTCCTACAATGAGCAGTTCTTC.

In the case of this clonotype: Being one base from a much bigger clone, this may be a read error. The V gene is TRBV6-1, the J gene TRBJ2-1, with 11 nucleotides matching TRBD1. CDR1 MNHNS and CDR2 SASEGT come from the germline V gene. The CDR3 has 15 amino acids. Trimming removed 7 bases from V and 7 bases from J; junction bases left unmatched: 9. The CDR3 region is CASTLRDRGSNEQFF. Written as DNA, the CDR3 is TGTGCCAGCACCCTCCGGGACAGGGGGTCAAATGAGCAGTTCTTC.

In this sample, this clonotype turned up a few times. The chain joins TRBV5-1 to TRBJ2-7; 8 nucleotides line up with TRBD2. CDR3 length equals 16 residues. CDR1 is SGHRS and CDR2 is YFSETQ in the germline V gene. V gave up 0 bases and J gave up 2 bases; unmatched junction bases: 7. CDR3 region: CASSLAKTSGPYEQYF. For the CDR3, the DNA is TGCGCCAGCAGCTTGGCTAAAACTAGCGGCCCCTACGAGCAGTACTTC.

This clonotype came up a few times. The chain joins TRBV12-3 or TRBV12-4 to TRBJ1-1, with a tentative D call TRBD1 (6 bases). There are 14 residues in the CDR3. V lost 5 bases and J 11 bases, leaving 21 bases between the germline ends. CDR3 DNA sequence: TGTGCCAGCAGTGATCGTCGGGGGGCTATGGGGGCTTTCTTT. Its translation is CASSDRRGAMGAFF.